This T cell receptor (beta chain) originates from a study of blood T cell repertoires in COVID-19. TCRdb keeps only in-frame clones here, not all; method: immunoSEQ multiplex PCR. The data show some 47,000 clones, just over 85% seen once. The CDR3 covers 15 residues. V lost 0 bases and J 0 bases, leaving 8 bases between the germline ends. Germline loops: CDR1 SGHRS, CDR2 YFSETQ. The receptor comes from a woman of 80 years or more with acute or convalescent COVID-19. The sample was peripheral blood. The chain combines TRBV5-1 with TRBJ2-3; tentatively, D is TRBD1 (5 bases). CDR3 sequence: CASSLGTWSTDTQYF. DNA of the CDR3: TGCGCCAGCAGCTTGGGGACATGGAGCACAGATACGCAGTATTTT.